Each of the 7 T cell receptor beta chains below was sequenced from the same sample in a study of T cells in Graves' hyperthyroidism and ophthalmopathy. Amplified TCR beta CDR3 regions came from RNA transcripts. The HTBI primer set served for first-round RT-PCR of the TCR CDR3. TCRdb itself ran the multiplex PCR reads through MiXCR, one entry per CDR3 protein. This table has 490,000 or so distinct CDR3 sequences, about 20% appearing once. The specimen was blood. Receptor source: an older woman with Graves' ophthalmopathy.

This clonotype appeared a few times. The rearrangement uses TRBV11-3 and TRBJ2-3, with D possibly matching TRBD2 (6 bases). V was trimmed by 1 base and J by 2 bases, leaving 13 bases between them. The germline CDR1 and CDR2 sequences are SGHNT and YENEEA. This CDR3 spans 16 amino acids. The DNA for the CDR3 is TGTGCCAGCAGCTTAGGGGTAGCGGACCACACAGATACGCAGTATTTT. Translated, it gives CASSLGVADHTDTQYF.

This clonotype has ten or more counts. This chain uses TRBV7-3 with TRBJ2-3; TRBD2 aligns across 11 bases. Looked up from germline, CDR1 is SGHTA and CDR2 is FQGTGA. V was clipped by 5 bases and J by 6 bases; unmatched bases: 10. The CDR3 loop spans 16 amino acids. The CDR3, as DNA: TGTGCCAGCAGCCCTAGCGGGAGGAGGGCACCGGATACGCAGTATTTT. Translation: CASSPSGRRAPDTQYF. The whole variable domain, remainder taken from reference TRBV7-3 and TRBJ2-3, is GAGVSQTPSNKVTEKGKYVELRCDPISGHTALYWYRQSLGQGPEFLIYFQGTGAADDSGLPNDRFFAVRPEGSVSTLKIQRTERGDSAVYLCASSPSGRRAPDTQYFGPGTRLTVL.

The chain uses TRBV20-1 and TRBJ2-4; D remains ambiguous. With 6 bases removed from V and 8 bases from J, the gap between germline ends came to 11 bases. Germline V gene data show CDR1 as DFQATT and CDR2 as SNEGSKA (reference sequence). The CDR3 loop spans 11 amino acids. This CDR3 reads CSAFPTHIQYF. CDR3 in DNA: TGCAGTGCCTTCCCGACCCACATTCAGTACTTC.

This clonotype was counted ten times or more. The chain has TRBV28 and TRBJ2-7; TRBD2 agrees at 8 bases. The germline V gene has CDR1 MDHEN and CDR2 SYDVKM. This CDR3 has 14 amino acids. Losses at the gene ends were 7 bases for V and 3 bases for J; bases not matched to a gene: 8. The chain's CDR3 is CASIEAGVNYEQYF. In nucleotides, the CDR3 is TGTGCCAGCATAGAAGCGGGAGTGAACTACGAGCAGTACTTC. Full variable domain (outside the CDR3, taken from reference TRBV28 and TRBJ2-7): DVKVTQSSRYLVKRTGEKVFLECVQDMDHENMFWYRQDPGLGLRLIYFSYDVKMKEKGDIPEGYSVSREKKERFSLILESASTNQTSMYLCASIEAGVNYEQYFGPGTRLTVT.

This rearrangement joins TRBV4-1 to TRBJ2-7; TRBD1 agrees at 9 bases. Germline-derived CDR1 and CDR2 are MGHRA and YSYEKL. V trimming: 4 bases; J trimming: 6 bases; junction bases outside the gene matches: 7. CDR3 length: 14 amino acids. The CDR3 sequence: CASSRAGQGGEQYF. The DNA for the CDR3 is TGCGCCAGCAGCCGGGCGGGACAGGGCGGCGAGCAGTACTTC.

The V gene is TRBV11-1, the J gene TRBJ1-2, with no clear D. The CDR3 runs to 15 residues. With 3 bases removed from V and 2 bases from J, the gap between germline ends came to 13 bases. Germline V gene data show CDR1 as SGHAT and CDR2 as FQDESV (reference sequence). The CDR3 protein is CASSLARERNYGYTF. For the CDR3, the DNA is TGTGCCAGCAGCTTGGCCCGGGAACGAAACTATGGCTACACCTTC.

This clonotype was detected many times. V gene TRBV6-1 combines with J gene TRBJ1-1; perhaps TRBD1 as D (5 bases). This CDR3 spans 14 amino acids. Trimming stripped 7 bases from V and 2 bases from J, with 14 bases between. The germline gives CDR1 MNHNS, CDR2 SASEGT. The CDR3 nucleotides read TGTGCCAGCATGGCCGGGACGCTAAACACTGAAGCTTTCTTT. It is translated as CASMAGTLNTEAFF.